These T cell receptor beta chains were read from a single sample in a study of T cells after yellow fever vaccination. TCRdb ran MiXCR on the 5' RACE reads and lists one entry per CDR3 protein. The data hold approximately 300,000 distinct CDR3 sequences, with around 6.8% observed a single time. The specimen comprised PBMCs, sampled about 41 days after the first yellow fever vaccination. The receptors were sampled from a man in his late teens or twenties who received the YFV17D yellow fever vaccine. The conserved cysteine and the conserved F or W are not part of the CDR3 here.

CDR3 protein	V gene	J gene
ASSLVGLAGRADTQY	TRBV7-6	TRBJ2-3
ASSQDTAANTGELF	TRBV4-3	TRBJ2-2
ASSRGDSGYT	TRBV7-9	TRBJ1-2
SVDPGPGYT	TRBV29-1	TRBJ1-2
ASSLVSGSTDTQY	TRBV5-1	TRBJ2-3
ASSDPGATGELF	TRBV6-1	TRBJ2-2
ASSPRDGTGELF	TRBV18	TRBJ2-2
ASSPGTSGYEQY	TRBV11-2	TRBJ2-7
SASGGRSSTDTQY	TRBV20-1	TRBJ2-3
ASSLDPVPGEQY	TRBV7-2	TRBJ2-7